The entry that follows covers one T cell receptor (beta chain) sequence. There are 14 residues in the CDR3. J gave up 3 bases and V 7 bases, and 6 bases lay outside the gene matches. Germline CDR1 SGHVS, CDR2 FQNEAQ. This sample is drawn from a study of blood T cell repertoires in COVID-19. Across the study: Material from acute and convalescent COVID-19 was sourced from the United States, Italy and Spain. PBMCs, B-cell-depleted T cells, or T cells were the source of the cDNA or gDNA that made up the material.

Methods used by the authors: Amplification of reference gene primers was used by the study to estimate nucleated cell counts. Data came from immunoSEQ multiplex PCR; TCRdb stores just in-frame clones and leaves some out. V and J calls plus clone size are reproduced from that table; the DNA served to infer D and trimming. Of 30,000 to 45,000 clones listed, about nine tenths are singletons. The clonotype was recovered from a man in his forties or fifties with active COVID-19. Sequencing was carried out using peripheral blood. V usage is TRBV7-8 and J usage is TRBJ1-5; 7 bases map to TRBD1. CDR3 in DNA: TGTGCCAGCACACTGAGGGGGCACAATCAGCCCCAGCATTTT. This encodes CASTLRGHNQPQHF. The variable domain in full, with the rest retrieved from reference TRBV7-8 and TRBJ1-5, is GAGVSQSPRYKVAKRGQDVALRCDPISGHVSLFWYQQALGQGPEFLTYFQNEAQLDKSGLPSDRFFAERPEGSVSTLKIQRTQQEDSAVYLCASTLRGHNQPQHFGDGTRLSIL.